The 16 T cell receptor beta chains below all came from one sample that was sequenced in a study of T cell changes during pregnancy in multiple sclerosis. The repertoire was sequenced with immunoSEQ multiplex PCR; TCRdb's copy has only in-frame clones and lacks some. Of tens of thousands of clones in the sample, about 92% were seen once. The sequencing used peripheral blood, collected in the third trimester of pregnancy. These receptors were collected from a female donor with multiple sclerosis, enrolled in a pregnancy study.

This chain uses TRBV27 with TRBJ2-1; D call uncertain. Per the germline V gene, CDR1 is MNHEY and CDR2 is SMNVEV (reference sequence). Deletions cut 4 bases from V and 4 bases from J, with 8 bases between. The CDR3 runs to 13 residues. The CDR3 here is CASSSPMYNEQFF. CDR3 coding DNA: TGTGCCAGCAGTTCTCCTATGTACAATGAGCAGTTCTTC.

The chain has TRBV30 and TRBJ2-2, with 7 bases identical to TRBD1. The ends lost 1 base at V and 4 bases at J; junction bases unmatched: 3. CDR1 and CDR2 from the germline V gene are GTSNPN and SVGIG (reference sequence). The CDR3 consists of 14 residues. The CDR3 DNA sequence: TGTGCCTGGAGTGGGGACAGTGGCACCGGGGAGCTGTTTTTT. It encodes CAWSGDSGTGELFF.

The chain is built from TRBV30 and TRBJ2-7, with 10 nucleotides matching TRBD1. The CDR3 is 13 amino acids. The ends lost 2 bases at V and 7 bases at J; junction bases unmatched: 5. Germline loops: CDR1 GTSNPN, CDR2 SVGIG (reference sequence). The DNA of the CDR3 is TGTGCCTGGAGTCGGGACAGGGGTTGGGAGCAGTACTTC. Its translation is CAWSRDRGWEQYF.

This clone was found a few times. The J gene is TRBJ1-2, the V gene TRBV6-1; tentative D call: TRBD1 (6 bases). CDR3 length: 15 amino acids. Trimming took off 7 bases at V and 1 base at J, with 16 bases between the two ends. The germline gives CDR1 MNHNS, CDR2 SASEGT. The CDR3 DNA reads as TGTGCCAGCACTCAAAAGGGGGTAAATAACTATGGCTACACCTTC. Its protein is CASTQKGVNNYGYTF.

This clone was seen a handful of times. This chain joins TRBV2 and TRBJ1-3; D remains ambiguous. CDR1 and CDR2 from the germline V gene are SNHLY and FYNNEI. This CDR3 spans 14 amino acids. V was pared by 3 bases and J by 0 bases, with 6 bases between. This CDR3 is CASSDRSSGNTIYF. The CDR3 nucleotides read TGTGCCAGCAGTGACCGGAGCTCTGGAAACACCATATATTTT.

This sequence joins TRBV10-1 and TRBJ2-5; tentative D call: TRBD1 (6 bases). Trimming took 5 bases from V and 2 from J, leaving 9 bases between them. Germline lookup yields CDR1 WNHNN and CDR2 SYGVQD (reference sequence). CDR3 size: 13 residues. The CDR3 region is CASSTGQQETQYF. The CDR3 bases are TGCGCCAGCAGTACCGGACAGCAAGAGACCCAGTACTTC.

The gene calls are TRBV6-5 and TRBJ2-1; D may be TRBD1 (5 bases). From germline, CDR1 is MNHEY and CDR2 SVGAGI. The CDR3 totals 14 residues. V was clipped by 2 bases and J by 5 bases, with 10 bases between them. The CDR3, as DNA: TGTGCCAGCAGTTACAGGGGTCGGGACAATGAGCAGTTCTTC. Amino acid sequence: CASSYRGRDNEQFF.

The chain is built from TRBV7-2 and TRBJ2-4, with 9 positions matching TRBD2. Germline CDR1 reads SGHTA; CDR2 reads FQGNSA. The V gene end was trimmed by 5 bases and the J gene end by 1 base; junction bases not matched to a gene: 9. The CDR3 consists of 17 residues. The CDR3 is CASSALAGGRAKNIQYF. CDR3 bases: TGTGCCAGCAGCGCGCTTGCGGGAGGGAGGGCCAAAAACATTCAGTACTTC. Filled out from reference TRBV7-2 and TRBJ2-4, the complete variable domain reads GAGVSQSPSNKVTEKGKDVELRCDPISGHTALYWYRQSLGQGLEFLIYFQGNSAPDKSGLPSDRFSAERTGGSVSTLTIQRTQQEDSAVYLCASSALAGGRAKNIQYFGAGTRLSVL.

CDR3 in DNA: TGTGCCAGCAGCTCCCCCCTAGCGGGAGTAGGTAATGAGCAGTTCTTC. The encoded protein is CASSSPLAGVGNEQFF. The rearrangement uses TRBV7-9 and TRBJ2-1; 10 positions match TRBD2. The J segment lost 7 bases and the V segment lost 4 bases, leaving 10 bases of the junction unmatched. This CDR3 has 16 amino acids. From germline, CDR1 is SEHNR and CDR2 FQNEAQ (reference sequence).

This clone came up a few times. CDR3 loop: CASSWDRVAFF. In DNA, the CDR3 is TGTGCCAGCAGTTGGGACAGGGTAGCTTTCTTT. J is TRBJ1-1 and V is TRBV2, with 9 bases matching TRBD1. Germline V gene sequence: CDR1 SNHLY, CDR2 FYNNEI. The CDR3 sequence is 11 residues long. V shed 5 bases and J 10 bases; nucleotides not matched to a gene: 2.

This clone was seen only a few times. The CDR3 sequence: CSVYTDTQYF. Here the CDR3 DNA reads TGCAGCGTTTACACAGATACGCAGTATTTT. The gene calls are TRBV29-1 and TRBJ2-3; D call uncertain. Between the trimmed V and J ends, which lost 5 bases and 2 bases, there was a span of 2 bases. This CDR3 comprises 10 residues. Germline values: CDR1 SQVTM, CDR2 ANQGSEA.

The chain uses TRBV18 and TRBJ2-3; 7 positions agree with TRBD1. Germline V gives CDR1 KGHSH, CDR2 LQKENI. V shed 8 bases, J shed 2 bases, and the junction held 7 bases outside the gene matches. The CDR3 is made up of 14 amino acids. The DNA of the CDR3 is TGTGCCAGCACTCAGGGACAGTTCACAGATACGCAGTATTTT. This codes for CASTQGQFTDTQYF. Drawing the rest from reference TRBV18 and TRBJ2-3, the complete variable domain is NAGVMQNPRHLVRRRGQEARLRCSPMKGHSHVYWYRQLPEEGLKFMVYLQKENIIDESGMPKERFSAEFPKEGPSILRIQQVVRGDSAAYFCASTQGQFTDTQYFGPGTRLTVL.

CDR3 amino acids: CARQRESSNEQYF. Here the CDR3 DNA reads TGTGCCCGCCAGCGGGAGAGTAGTAACGAGCAGTACTTC. The chain uses TRBV2 and TRBJ2-7; the match to TRBD2 covers 8 bases. Germline assignment: CDR1 SNHLY and CDR2 FYNNEI. CDR3 length: 13 amino acids. J was trimmed by 5 bases and V by 11 bases; bases with no gene match: 11.

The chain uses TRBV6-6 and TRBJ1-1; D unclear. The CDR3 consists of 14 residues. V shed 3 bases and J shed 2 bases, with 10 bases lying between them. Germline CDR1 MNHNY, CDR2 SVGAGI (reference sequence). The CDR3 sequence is CASSYSVLNTEAFF. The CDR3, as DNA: TGTGCCAGCAGTTATTCCGTCCTAAACACTGAAGCTTTCTTT.

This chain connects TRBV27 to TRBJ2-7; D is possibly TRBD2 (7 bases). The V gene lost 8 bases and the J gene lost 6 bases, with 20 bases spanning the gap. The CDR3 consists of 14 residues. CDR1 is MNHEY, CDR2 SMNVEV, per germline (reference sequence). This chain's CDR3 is CASAFVGEGGEQYF. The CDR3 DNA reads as TGTGCCAGCGCGTTCGTGGGGGAGGGGGGCGAGCAGTACTTC.

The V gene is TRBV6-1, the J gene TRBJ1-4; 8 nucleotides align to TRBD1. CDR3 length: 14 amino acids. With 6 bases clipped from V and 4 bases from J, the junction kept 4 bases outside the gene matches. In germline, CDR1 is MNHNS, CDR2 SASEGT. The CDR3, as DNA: TGTGCCAGCAGGGACAGGGCTGGTAATGAAAAACTGTTTTTT. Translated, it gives CASRDRAGNEKLFF.